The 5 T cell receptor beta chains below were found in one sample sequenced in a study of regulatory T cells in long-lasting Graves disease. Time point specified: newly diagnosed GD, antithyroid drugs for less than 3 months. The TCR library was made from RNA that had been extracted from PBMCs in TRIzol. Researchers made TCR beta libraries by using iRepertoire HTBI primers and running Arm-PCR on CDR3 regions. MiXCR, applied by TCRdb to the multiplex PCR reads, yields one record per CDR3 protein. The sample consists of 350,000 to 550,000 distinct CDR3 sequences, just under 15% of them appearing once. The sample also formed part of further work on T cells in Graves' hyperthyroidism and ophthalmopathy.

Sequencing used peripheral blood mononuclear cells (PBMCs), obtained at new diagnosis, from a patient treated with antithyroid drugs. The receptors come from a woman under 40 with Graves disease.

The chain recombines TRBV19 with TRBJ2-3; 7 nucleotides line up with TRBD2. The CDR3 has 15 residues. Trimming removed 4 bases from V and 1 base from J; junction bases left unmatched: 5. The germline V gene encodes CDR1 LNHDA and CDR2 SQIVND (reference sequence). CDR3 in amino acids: CASSTASGRTDTQYF. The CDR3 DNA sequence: TGTGCCAGTAGTACGGCTAGCGGCCGCACAGATACGCAGTATTTT.

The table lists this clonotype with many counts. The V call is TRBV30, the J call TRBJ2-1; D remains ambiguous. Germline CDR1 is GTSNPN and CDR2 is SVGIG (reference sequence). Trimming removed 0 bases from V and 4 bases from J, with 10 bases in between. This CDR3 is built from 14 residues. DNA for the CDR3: TGTGCCTGGAGTGTTAATATGGGTTACAATGAGCAGTTCTTC. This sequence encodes CAWSVNMGYNEQFF.

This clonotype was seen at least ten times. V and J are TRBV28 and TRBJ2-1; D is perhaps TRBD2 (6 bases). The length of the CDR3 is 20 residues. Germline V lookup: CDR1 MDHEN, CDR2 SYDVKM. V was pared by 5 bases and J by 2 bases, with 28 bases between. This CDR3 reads CASSPLLGTSRTTAYNEQFF. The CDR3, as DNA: TGTGCCAGCAGTCCCCTCCTGGGCACCTCTAGGACTACGGCCTACAATGAGCAGTTCTTC.

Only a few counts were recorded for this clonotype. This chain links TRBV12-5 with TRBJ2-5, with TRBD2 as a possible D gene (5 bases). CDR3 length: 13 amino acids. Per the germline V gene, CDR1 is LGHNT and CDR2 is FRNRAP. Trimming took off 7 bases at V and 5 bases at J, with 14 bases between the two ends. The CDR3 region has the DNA TGTGCTAGTGCGAGCTACGGGAAGGAGACCCAGTACTTC. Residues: CASASYGKETQYF. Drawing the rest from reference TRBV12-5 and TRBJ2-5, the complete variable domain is DARVTQTPRHKVTEMGQEVTMRCQPILGHNTVFWYRQTMMQGLELLAYFRNRAPLDDSGMPKDRFSAEMPDATLATLKIQPSEPRDSAVYFCASASYGKETQYFGPGTRLLVL.

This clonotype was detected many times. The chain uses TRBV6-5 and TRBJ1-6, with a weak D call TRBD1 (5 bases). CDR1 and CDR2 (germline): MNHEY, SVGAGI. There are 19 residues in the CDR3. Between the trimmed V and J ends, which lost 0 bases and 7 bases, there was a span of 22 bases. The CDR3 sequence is CASSYSNPRWAGKNSPLHF. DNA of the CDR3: TGTGCCAGCAGTTACTCGAATCCCCGTTGGGCAGGGAAGAATTCACCCCTCCACTTT.